One and the same sample provided the 15 T cell receptor beta chains below, sequenced in a study of shared clonotypes between healthy human individuals. The table came from immunoSEQ multiplex PCR; TCRdb's copy has only in-frame clones and leaves some out. The sample lists about 1 million clones, more than 65% seen once, with 1.5% in the top ten. Material for sequencing was memory CD4+ T cells sorted from blood. This sample's subset: CD45RA-negative fraction. The origin of the receptors is a man aged 18 to 30 in good health.

This chain connects TRBV5-4 to TRBJ1-2; TRBD1 agrees at 10 bases. The germline gives CDR1 SGHNT, CDR2 YYREEE (reference sequence). The CDR3 covers 15 residues. With V trimmed by 4 bases and J by 2 bases, 5 bases remained unmatched. The CDR3 sequence is CASSDRDRGNYGYTF. CDR3 in DNA: TGTGCCAGCAGCGACCGGGACAGGGGAAACTATGGCTACACCTTC.

This clone was detected only once. The chain combines TRBV2 with TRBJ2-1; TRBD1 aligns across 8 bases. This CDR3 contains 14 residues. Per germline, CDR1 SNHLY and CDR2 FYNNEI. With 6 bases clipped from V and 4 bases from J, the junction kept 5 bases outside the gene matches. CDR3 sequence (DNA): TGTGCCAGCAGGAGGGACAGGCCATACAATGAGCAGTTCTTC. Translation gives CASRRDRPYNEQFF. Based on the CDR3 plus reference TRBV2 and TRBJ2-1, the full variable domain is EPEVTQTPSHQVTQMGQEVILRCVPISNHLYFYWYRQILGQKVEFLVSFYNNEISEKSEIFDDQFSVERPDGSNFTLKIRSTKLEDSAMYFCASRRDRPYNEQFFGPGTRLTVL.

The chain employs TRBV19 and TRBJ1-5; 7 bases fit TRBD1. CDR1 is LNHDA and CDR2 is SQIVND in the germline V gene (reference sequence). V gave up 7 bases and J gave up 5 bases; unmatched junction bases: 11. The CDR3 contains 15 residues. The CDR3, as DNA: TGTGCCAGTACCCCTCGACAGGGTTACGATCAGCCCCAGCATTTT. This encodes CASTPRQGYDQPQHF. The full variable domain, rest sourced from reference TRBV19 and TRBJ1-5, is DGGITQSPKYLFRKEGQNVTLSCEQNLNHDAMYWYRQDPGQGLRLIYYSQIVNDFQKGDIAEGYSVSREKKESFPLTVTSAQKNPTAFYLCASTPRQGYDQPQHFGDGTRLSIL.

This rearrangement joins TRBV2 to TRBJ2-3, with a possible D match to TRBD2 (6 bases). CDR3 length: 17 residues. The V and J ends lost 11 bases and 0 bases respectively, with 24 bases between them. The germline V gene encodes CDR1 SNHLY and CDR2 FYNNEI. The CDR3 DNA reads as TGTGCCCGGGGAGAGCGGGCGGCGAGGCCTAGCACAGATACGCAGTATTTT. This codes for CARGERAARPSTDTQYF.

This chain connects TRBV13 to TRBJ2-7; perhaps D is TRBD1 or TRBD2 (6 bases each). The CDR3 length is 13 residues. The V and J ends lost 5 bases and 2 bases respectively, with 10 bases between them. Germline CDR1 PRHDT, CDR2 FYEKMQ (reference sequence). CDR3 region: CASSLRGPYEQYF. CDR3 bases: TGTGCCAGCAGCCTTCGGGGGCCCTACGAGCAGTACTTC.

The chain recombines TRBV7-9 with TRBJ1-6; possibly TRBD1 for D (6 bases). Trimming removed 4 bases from V and 7 bases from J, with 11 bases in between. There are 14 residues in the CDR3. Germline V gene sequence: CDR1 SEHNR, CDR2 FQNEAQ (reference sequence). CDR3 bases: TGTGCCAGCAGCTACAGGGAAGGCAATTCACCCCTCCACTTT. It yields the protein CASSYREGNSPLHF.

The V gene is TRBV5-5, the J gene TRBJ1-2; 8 bases fit TRBD1. V gave up 0 bases and J gave up 2 bases; unmatched junction bases: 9. Germline CDR1 SGHKS, CDR2 YYEKEE (reference sequence). The CDR3 is 17 amino acids. In DNA, the CDR3 is TGTGCCAGCAGCTTGGTTCGAGGCAGGGGGCCCAACTATGGCTACACCTTC. It translates to CASSLVRGRGPNYGYTF.

The chain links TRBV5-5 to TRBJ1-2, with a tentative D call TRBD1 (5 bases). Trimming took 4 bases from V and 5 from J, leaving 12 bases between them. The germline V gene has CDR1 SGHKS and CDR2 YYEKEE (reference sequence). This CDR3 spans 13 amino acids. DNA for the CDR3: TGTGCCAGCAGCCCGCTGGGGGGTTATGGCTACACCTTC. It translates to CASSPLGGYGYTF.

V gene TRBV5-1 combines with J gene TRBJ2-7; 9 bases are a match to TRBD1. Trimming cost V 4 bases and J 2 bases; bases outside gene matches: 10. The CDR3 is 16 amino acids. From germline, CDR1 is SGHRS and CDR2 YFSETQ. CDR3: CASSPGLGDRAYEQYF. The CDR3, as DNA: TGCGCCAGCAGCCCGGGTCTGGGGGACAGGGCCTACGAGCAGTACTTC.

The J gene is TRBJ2-3, the V gene TRBV29-1, with D tentatively TRBD2 (5 bases). The CDR3 consists of 14 residues. CDR1 and CDR2 from the germline V gene are SQVTM and ANQGSEA. Between the trimmed V and J ends, which lost 3 bases and 4 bases, there was a span of 14 bases. CDR3 in amino acids: CSVDEGSGADTQYF. The CDR3 DNA sequence: TGCAGCGTTGACGAGGGTAGTGGCGCAGATACGCAGTATTTT.

This rearrangement joins TRBV30 to TRBJ2-3; 9 nucleotides align to TRBD2. The CDR3 has 18 residues. The V segment lost 0 bases and the J segment 1 base; nucleotides outside the gene matches: 11. CDR1 is GTSNPN, CDR2 SVGIG, per germline (reference sequence). The CDR3 nucleotides read TGTGCCTGGAGTGTGGTGCGGGGGGGCCTTTGGGGCACAGATACGCAGTATTTT. Encoded protein: CAWSVVRGGLWGTDTQYF.

The V call is TRBV7-9, the J call TRBJ1-2; possible D gene TRBD1, 5 bases. Germline values: CDR1 SEHNR, CDR2 FQNEAQ (reference sequence). Trimming pared 5 bases from V and 7 bases from J, leaving 20 bases between. This CDR3 is built from 15 residues. The CDR3 coding sequence is TGTGCCAGCAGCCCGCCTCTCCCAGGGTCCGGTGGCTACACCTTC. Translating gives CASSPPLPGSGGYTF.

This chain links TRBV10-1 with TRBJ2-2; 9 nucleotides match TRBD2. With 9 bases clipped from V and 1 base from J, the junction kept 0 bases outside the gene matches. Per the germline V gene, CDR1 is WNHNN and CDR2 is SYGVQD (reference sequence). The CDR3 contains 13 residues. The CDR3 loop reads CASSGRNTGELFF. CDR3 in DNA: TGCGCCAGTAGCGGGAGGAACACCGGGGAGCTGTTTTTT.

This rearrangement joins TRBV11-2 to TRBJ2-1, with D perhaps given as TRBD1 or TRBD2 (5 bases each). Between the trimmed V and J ends, which lost 6 bases and 8 bases, there was a span of 8 bases. Germline loops: CDR1 SGHAT, CDR2 FQNNGV. This CDR3 has 11 residues. The CDR3 protein is CASRGVDEQFF. The DNA of the CDR3 is TGTGCCAGCAGGGGGGTGGATGAGCAGTTCTTC.

V gene TRBV5-6 combines with J gene TRBJ1-2; D is ambiguous. Trimming took 0 bases from V and 4 from J, leaving 13 bases between them. The CDR3 covers 15 residues. Germline assignment: CDR1 SGHDT and CDR2 YYEEEE. The CDR3 loop reads CASSLGEARGYGYTF. The CDR3 nucleotides are TGTGCCAGCAGCTTGGGGGAGGCCCGGGGCTATGGCTACACCTTC.